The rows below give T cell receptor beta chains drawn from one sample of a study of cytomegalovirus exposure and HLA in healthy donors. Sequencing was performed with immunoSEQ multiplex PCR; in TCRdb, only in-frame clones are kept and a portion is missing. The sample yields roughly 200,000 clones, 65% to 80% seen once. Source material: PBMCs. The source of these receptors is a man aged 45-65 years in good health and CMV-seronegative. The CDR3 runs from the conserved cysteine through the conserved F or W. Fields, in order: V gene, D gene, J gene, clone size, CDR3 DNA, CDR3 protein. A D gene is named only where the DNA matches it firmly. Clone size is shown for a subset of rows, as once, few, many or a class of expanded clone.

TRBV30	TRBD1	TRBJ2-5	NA	TGTGCCTGGAGTGGGGGACAGGGCGGAATAGAGACCCAGTACTTC	CAWSGGQGGIETQYF
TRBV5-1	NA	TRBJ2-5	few	TGCGCCAGCAGCATCCGGGCGGGGTTAGGATTGGAGACCCAGTACTTC	CASSIRAGLGLETQYF
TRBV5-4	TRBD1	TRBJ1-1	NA	TGTGCCAGCAGCTTTTCCTTACAGGGGAGCACTGAAGCTTTCTTT	CASSFSLQGSTEAFF
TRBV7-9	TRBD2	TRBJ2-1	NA	TGTGCCAGCAGCTTATCGGGAGGGCCGTTGGGTGAGCAGTTCTTC	CASSLSGGPLGEQFF
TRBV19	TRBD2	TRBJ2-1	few	TGTGCCAGTAGTCCCAAGCGACTAGCGGGGTACAATGAGCAGTTCTTC	CASSPKRLAGYNEQFF
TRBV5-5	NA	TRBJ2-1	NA	TGTGCCAGCAGCCTCGGGGGGCACAATGAGCAGTTCTTC	CASSLGGHNEQFF
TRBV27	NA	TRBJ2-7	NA	TGTGCCAGCAGTACTTTTGGGAGTTCCTACGAGCAGTACTTC	CASSTFGSSYEQYF
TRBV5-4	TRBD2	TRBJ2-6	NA	TGTGCCATGACTAGCCAGAGCTCTGGGGCCAACGTCCTGACTTTC	CAMTSQSSGANVLTF
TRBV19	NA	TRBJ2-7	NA	TGTGCCAGTAGTATAGTGGGCGGGCCCTCCTACGAGCAGTACTTC	CASSIVGGPSYEQYF
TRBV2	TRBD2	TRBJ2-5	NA	TGTGCCAGCGGGCGGGAGAGGGAGACCCAGTACTTC	CASGRERETQYF
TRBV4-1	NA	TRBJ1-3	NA	TGCGCCAGCAGCCAAGTAACGAGCTCTGGAAACACCATATATTTT	CASSQVTSSGNTIYF
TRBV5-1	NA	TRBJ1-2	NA	TGCGCCAGCAGTCTGAAATTAGCTAACTATGGCTACACCTTC	CASSLKLANYGYTF
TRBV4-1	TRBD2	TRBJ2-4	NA	TGCGCCAGCAGCCAAGAAAGGCGGGGGGCCAAAAACATTCAGTACTTC	CASSQERRGAKNIQYF
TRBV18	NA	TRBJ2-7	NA	TGTGCCAGCTCAGCCCTCCGAAGCGTGTACGAGCAGTACTTC	CASSALRSVYEQYF
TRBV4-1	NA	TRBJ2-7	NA	TGCGCCAGCAGCCAAGATGAGGGTTCGTCCTACGAGCAGTACTTC	CASSQDEGSSYEQYF
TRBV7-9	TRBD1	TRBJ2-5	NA	TGTGCCAGCAGCCCTAGTGGAGGGACAGGGGAGGCCCAGTACTTC	CASSPSGGTGEAQYF
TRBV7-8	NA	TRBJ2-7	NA	TGTGCCAGCAGCTTGGGTAGAGCCCTCGCGGCATACGAGCAGTACTTC	CASSLGRALAAYEQYF
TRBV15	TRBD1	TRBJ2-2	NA	TGTGCCACCAGCAAACAGGGGGCGGGAACCGGGGAGCTGTTTTTT	CATSKQGAGTGELFF
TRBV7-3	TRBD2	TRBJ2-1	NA	TGTGCCAGCAGCTTACAGGGACTAGCGGGAGAGGGTGAGCAGTTCTTC	CASSLQGLAGEGEQFF
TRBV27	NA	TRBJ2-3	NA	TGTGCCAGCAGCCGTCGGGAGCCAGATACGCAGTATTTT	CASSRREPDTQYF
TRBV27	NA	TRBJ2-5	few	TGTGCCAGCACCGACTCAAGGGAGACCCAGTACTTC	CASTDSRETQYF
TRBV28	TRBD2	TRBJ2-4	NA	TGTGCCAGCAGTCAGGGACTAGCGGACCTAGCCAAAAACATTCAGTACTTC	CASSQGLADLAKNIQYF
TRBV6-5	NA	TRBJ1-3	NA	TGTGCCAGCAGAACAACAGGGACTGGAAACACCATATATTTT	CASRTTGTGNTIYF
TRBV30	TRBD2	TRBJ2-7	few	TGTGCCTGGAGTGTACCTCCGGGGGGCTACGAGCAGTACTTC	CAWSVPPGGYEQYF
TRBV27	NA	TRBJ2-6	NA	TGTGCCAGCAGTCACACATACTCTGGGGCCAACGTCCTGACTTTC	CASSHTYSGANVLTF
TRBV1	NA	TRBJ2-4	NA	TGCACCAGCAGCCAAGGACTAGCGAGAGGGGGGTACAAAAACATTCAGTACTTC	CTSSQGLARGGYKNIQYF
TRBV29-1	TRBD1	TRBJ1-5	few	TGCAGCGTAGTAGACAGGGATCAGCCCCAGCATTTT	CSVVDRDQPQHF
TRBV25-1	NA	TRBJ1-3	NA	TGTGCCAGCAGTGCCAGGGTGCTGCGGGGAAACACCATATATTTT	CASSARVLRGNTIYF
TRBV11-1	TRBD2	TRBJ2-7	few	TGTGCCAGCAGCTGGGCCGGGACTAGCGCTAGCTACGAGCAGTACTTC	CASSWAGTSASYEQYF
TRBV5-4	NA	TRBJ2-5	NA	TGTGCCAGCAGCAATCCCGCTCTTAACATGGCCCCGTACTTC	CASSNPALNMAPYF
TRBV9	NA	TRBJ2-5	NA	TGTGCCAGCAGCCCCACGGAGGAGACCCAGTACTTC	CASSPTEETQYF
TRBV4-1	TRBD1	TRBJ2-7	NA	TGCGCCAGCAGCTTCCCGGGACAGGGGTCCTACGAGCAGTACTTC	CASSFPGQGSYEQYF
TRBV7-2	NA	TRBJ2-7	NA	TGTGCCAGCAGCTTAGCTAGCTCATCCTTAATCGAGCAGTACTTC	CASSLASSSLIEQYF
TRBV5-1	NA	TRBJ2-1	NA	TGCGCCAGCAGCTCAGCCCGGGAAGTTGTGAATGAGCAGTTCTTC	CASSSAREVVNEQFF
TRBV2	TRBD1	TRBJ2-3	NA	TGTGCCAGCAAGAAGGACAGGGCCCCGACAGATACGCAGTATTTT	CASKKDRAPTDTQYF
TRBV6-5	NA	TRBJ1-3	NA	TGTGCCAGCAGTCCCCCGGGGACAGGAAACACCATATATTTT	CASSPPGTGNTIYF
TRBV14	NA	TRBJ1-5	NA	TGTGCCAGCAGCCAAGATTCGGGGCCCCAGCATTTT	CASSQDSGPQHF
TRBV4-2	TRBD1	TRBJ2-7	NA	TGTGCCAGCAGCTCATACGGGACAGGGTCTTTCGAGCAGTACTTC	CASSSYGTGSFEQYF
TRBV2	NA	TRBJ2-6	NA	TGTGCCAGCAGGACCTCAGGGGGGACGGACTCTGGGGCCAACGTCCTGACTTTC	CASRTSGGTDSGANVLTF
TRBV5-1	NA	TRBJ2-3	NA	TGCGCCAGCAGCTTGGATAGGGGAACAGATACGCAGTATTTT	CASSLDRGTDTQYF
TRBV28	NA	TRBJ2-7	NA	TGTGCCAGCAGTTTGGGTGGGAGAGAGTTCTACGAGCAGTACTTC	CASSLGGREFYEQYF
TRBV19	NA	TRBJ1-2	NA	TGTGCCAGTAGTCTAATTCAGGGGACCTATGGCTACACCTTC	CASSLIQGTYGYTF
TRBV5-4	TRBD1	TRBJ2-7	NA	TGTGCCAGCAGCTTGGAGTGGACAGGGGAAAGCGAGCAGTACTTC	CASSLEWTGESEQYF
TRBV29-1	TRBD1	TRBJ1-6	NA	TGCAGCGTCGCCGGGACAGGGTCTAATTCACCCCTCCACTTT	CSVAGTGSNSPLHF
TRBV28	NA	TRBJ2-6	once	TGTGCCAGCAGTTTCTCGGGATACCTCTCTGGGGCCAACGTCCTGACTTTC	CASSFSGYLSGANVLTF
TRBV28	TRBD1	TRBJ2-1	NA	TGTGCCAGCATCCCGGACAGGCTAAGCAATGAGCAGTTCTTC	CASIPDRLSNEQFF
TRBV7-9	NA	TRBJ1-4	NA	TGTGCCAGCAGCTTAGCAGCAGGGATTAATGAAAAACTGTTTTTT	CASSLAAGINEKLFF
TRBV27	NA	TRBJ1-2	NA	TGTGCCAGCAGTTCTCGGTCCCTCTTGGGCTACACCTTC	CASSSRSLLGYTF
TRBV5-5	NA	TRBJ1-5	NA	TGTGCCAGCAGCTTGTTCCGGACGGACAATAGCAATCAGCCCCAGCATTTT	CASSLFRTDNSNQPQHF
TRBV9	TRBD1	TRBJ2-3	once	TGTGCCAGCAGCGACGACAGGGGAACAGATACGCAGTATTTT	CASSDDRGTDTQYF
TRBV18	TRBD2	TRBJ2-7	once	TGTGCCAGCTCAGTCTCACTAGCGGGAGGAGGCTACGAGCAGTACTTC	CASSVSLAGGGYEQYF
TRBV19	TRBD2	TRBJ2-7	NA	TGTGCCAGTAGTCCCCGGACTAGCGGGAGGAACGAGCAGTACTTC	CASSPRTSGRNEQYF
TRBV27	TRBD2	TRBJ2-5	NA	TGTGCCAGCAGTAAATGGCGGGAGGTTAATCAAGAGACCCAGTACTTC	CASSKWREVNQETQYF
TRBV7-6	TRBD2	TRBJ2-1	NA	TGTGCCAGCAGCTTAGCGGGGGGGAAGTCCTACAATGAGCAGTTCTTC	CASSLAGGKSYNEQFF
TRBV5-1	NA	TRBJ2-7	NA	TGCGCCAGCAGCTTGGCAGGGGATGGGTACGAGCAGTACTTC	CASSLAGDGYEQYF